This T cell receptor beta chain appears in the sequencing data of a study of identical twins. Whole-study findings and limits: For cord blood, abundant beta clonotypes had fewer insertions, unlike memory repertoires, which showed none.

Germline assignment: CDR1 SGHVS and CDR2 FNYEAQ. The CDR3 is 16 amino acids. Trimming stripped 5 bases from V and 3 bases from J, with 17 bases between. Template switching added a universal primer site; cDNA carried unique molecular identifiers. TCRdb re-analysed the 5' RACE reads in MiXCR, keeping a single row per CDR3 protein. The sample consists of 700,000 or so distinct CDR3 sequences, roughly 8% of them appearing once. Concerning this clonotype: Its antigen is currently unknown.

This sample also belongs to another study, concerning yellow fever vaccine responses in identical twins.

The TCR was taken from a woman under 30 in good health. The gene calls are TRBV7-6 and TRBJ2-1; D perhaps matches TRBD2 (5 bases). Sequencing was carried out using PBMCs. The DNA of the CDR3 is TGTGCCAGCAGCCCGCAACTAGGGTCTATCTACAATGAGCAGTTCTTC. Its protein is CASSPQLGSIYNEQFF.